The 9 T cell receptor beta chains below were found in one sample sequenced in a study of shared clonotypes between healthy human individuals. Produced via immunoSEQ multiplex PCR; TCRdb's table is partial and in-frame only. The profile shows around 2,000,000 clones, about 95% of them singletons. As defined, naive CD8 cells were CD45RO-negative and positively selected for CCR7, with terminally differentiated effector memory CD45RA+ cells excluded. The sequenced sample consisted of naive CD8+ T cells sorted from blood. These receptor sequences come from a man aged 18 to 30 in good health.

This sequence joins TRBV7-6 and TRBJ1-1, with TRBD1 as a possible D gene (5 bases). The CDR3 runs 12 residues. The germline V gene encodes CDR1 SGHVS and CDR2 FNYEAQ. The germline V and J ends were trimmed by 1 base and 7 bases, with 7 bases remaining between them. CDR3 region: CASSLDGGEAFF. CDR3 DNA sequence: TGTGCCAGCAGCTTAGATGGGGGTGAAGCTTTCTTT.

The V call is TRBV5-6, the J call TRBJ2-1; 9 bases map to TRBD2. Germline CDR1 reads SGHDT; CDR2 reads YYEEEE. The junction had 4 bases not matched to a gene; V was cut back by 0 bases and J by 6 bases. The CDR3 is 15 amino acids. The CDR3 DNA reads TGTGCCAGCAGCTTGGAAGGCGGGAGGGCCAATGAGCAGTTCTTC. It is translated as CASSLEGGRANEQFF.

This clone was counted a single time. The V gene is TRBV6-1, the J gene TRBJ1-6; 7 nucleotides match TRBD1. Unmatched junction bases numbered 4, after V lost 3 bases and J lost 2 bases. The CDR3 spans 16 residues. Per germline, CDR1 MNHNS and CDR2 SASEGT. CDR3 in DNA: TGTGCCAGCAGTGAGGACAGGATCCCCTATAATTCACCCCTCCACTTT. Amino acids: CASSEDRIPYNSPLHF.

In this sample, this clone turned up once. The V call is TRBV4-3, the J call TRBJ2-5; D gene unclear. CDR1 is LGHNA and CDR2 is YSLEER in the germline V gene. The CDR3 sequence is 14 residues long. V gave up 2 bases and J gave up 5 bases, with 12 bases separating them. The CDR3 DNA is TGCGCCAGCAGCCAATCTGTAGGTTCGGAGACCCAGTACTTC. Protein: CASSQSVGSETQYF.

This clone was seen just once. V gene TRBV18 combines with J gene TRBJ1-4, with 8 bases that match TRBD1. CDR1 is KGHSH and CDR2 is LQKENI in the germline V gene. This CDR3 comprises 13 residues. Trimming took 8 bases from V and 3 from J; bases not matched to a gene: 2. The CDR3 is CASPGQANEKLFF. CDR3 coding DNA: TGTGCCAGCCCGGGACAGGCTAATGAAAAACTGTTTTTT.

The rearrangement uses TRBV15 and TRBJ2-1; weak D call: TRBD1 (6 bases). The V gene lost 6 bases and the J gene lost 4 bases, with 10 bases spanning the gap. This CDR3 has 13 amino acids. The germline CDR1 and CDR2 sequences are LNHNV and YYDKDF (reference sequence). The CDR3 DNA sequence: TGTGCCACCAGGACGGACAGATACAATGAGCAGTTCTTC. It yields the protein CATRTDRYNEQFF.

The rearrangement links TRBV27 to TRBJ2-1; no firm D call. Trimming shortened V by 4 bases and J by 4 bases, and 8 bases separated the two germline ends. The CDR3 extends over 13 amino acids. The germline gives CDR1 MNHEY, CDR2 SMNVEV (reference sequence). The DNA of the CDR3 is TGTGCCAGCAGTTCACCGGGTTACAATGAGCAGTTCTTC. Protein product: CASSSPGYNEQFF.

The chain couples TRBV4-3 to TRBJ2-7, with unresolved D. CDR1 and CDR2 (germline): LGHNA, YSLEER. CDR3 length: 15 amino acids. Trimming cost V 1 base and J 2 bases, with 12 bases left between them. CDR3 sequence reads: CASSQGRWSPYEQYF. CDR3 sequence (DNA): TGCGCCAGCAGCCAAGGAAGGTGGTCCCCCTACGAGCAGTACTTC.

Comments on this clone: One junction end disagrees with the germline gene, perhaps due to a read error. DNA for the CDR3: TGCGCCAGCAGCGAAGACAGGGGAAGCTACGAGCAGTACTTC. This translates into CASSEDRGSYEQYF. This chain links TRBV4-1 with TRBJ2-7; 8 bases line up with TRBD1. The V gene's germline CDR1 is MGHRA and CDR2 YSYEKL. The CDR3 sequence is 14 residues long.